The clone carrying this T cell receptor beta chain was seen just once. The data originate from a study of blood T cell repertoires in COVID-19. About the study: The analysed material was cDNA or gDNA that came from T cells, B-cell-depleted T cells, or PBMCs.

Only in-frame clones appear in the TCRdb table, and some are missing; sequencing was by immunoSEQ multiplex PCR. This repertoire shows some 89,000 clones, approximately 90% found once; its top ten account for about 2.3%. CDR3 length equals 15 residues. The chain has TRBV21-1 and TRBJ1-2; TRBD1, as called in the table, went unchecked against the DNA. TRBV21-1 is noted as a pseudogene. This clonotype was obtained from a man in his fifties or sixties with acute or convalescent COVID-19. The source material was peripheral blood. CDR3 DNA: TGTGCCAGCAGCAACTCACAGGGGCCCCACTATGGCTACACCTTC. It is translated as CASSNSQGPHYGYTF.